The clone carrying this TCR beta chain was observed a handful of times. The antigen is not known. This entry comes from a study of response to subunit inactivated influenza vaccine. One entry per CDR3 protein results from TCRdb running MiXCR on the RT-PCR reads. Of around 790,000 distinct CDR3 sequences in the sample, less than 25% were seen once. General study points: New T cells are recruited in small numbers by each seasonal influenza vaccination, according to the authors' suggestion.

Germline V gene sequence: CDR1 MDHEN, CDR2 SYDVKM. Trimming removed 7 bases from V and 2 bases from J, with 24 bases in between. This CDR3 has 17 amino acids. Material: PBMCs from blood, obtained 5 days after vaccination. The origin of this receptor is a man aged 50 to 60 who received an inactivated influenza vaccine. This chain connects TRBV28 to TRBJ2-7; D perhaps matches TRBD2 (7 bases). The CDR3 loop is CASKPPLLSGGPYEQYF. The DNA of the CDR3 is TGTGCCAGCAAGCCCCCCTTATTGTCGGGGGGCCCCTACGAGCAGTACTTC.